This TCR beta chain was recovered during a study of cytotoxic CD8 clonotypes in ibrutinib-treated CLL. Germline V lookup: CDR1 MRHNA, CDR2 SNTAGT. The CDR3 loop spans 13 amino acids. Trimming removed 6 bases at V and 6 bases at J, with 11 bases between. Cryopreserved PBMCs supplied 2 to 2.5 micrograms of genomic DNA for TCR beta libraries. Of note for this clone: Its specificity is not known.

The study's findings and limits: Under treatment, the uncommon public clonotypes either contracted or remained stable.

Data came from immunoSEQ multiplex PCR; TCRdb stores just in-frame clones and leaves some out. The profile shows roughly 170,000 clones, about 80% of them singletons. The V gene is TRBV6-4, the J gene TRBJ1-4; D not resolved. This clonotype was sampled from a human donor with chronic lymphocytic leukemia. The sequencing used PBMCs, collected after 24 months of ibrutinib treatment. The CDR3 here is CASRQAPDEKLFF. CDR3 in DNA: TGTGCCAGCAGGCAGGCACCTGATGAAAAACTGTTTTTT.